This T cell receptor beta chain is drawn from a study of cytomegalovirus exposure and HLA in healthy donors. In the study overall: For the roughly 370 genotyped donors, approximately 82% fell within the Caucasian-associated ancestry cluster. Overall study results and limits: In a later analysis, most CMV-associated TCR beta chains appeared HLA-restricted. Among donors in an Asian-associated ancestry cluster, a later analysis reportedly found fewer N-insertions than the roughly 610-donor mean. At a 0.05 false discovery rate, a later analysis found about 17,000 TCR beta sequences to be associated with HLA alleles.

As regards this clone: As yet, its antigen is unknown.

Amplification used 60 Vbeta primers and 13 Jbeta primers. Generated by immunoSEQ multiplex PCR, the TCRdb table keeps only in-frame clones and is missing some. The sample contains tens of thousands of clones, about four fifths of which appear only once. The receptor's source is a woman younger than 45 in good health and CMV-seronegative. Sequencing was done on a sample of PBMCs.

Here the CDR3 reads CASSGDRGFGNTIYF. DNA for the CDR3: TGTGCCAGCAGTGGGGACAGGGGATTTGGAAACACCATATATTTT. The chain couples TRBV6-1 to TRBJ1-3; 10 positions agree with TRBD1. Germline-derived CDR1 and CDR2 are MNHNS and SASEGT. J was trimmed by 3 bases and V by 4 bases; bases with no gene match: 3. This CDR3 has 15 amino acids.